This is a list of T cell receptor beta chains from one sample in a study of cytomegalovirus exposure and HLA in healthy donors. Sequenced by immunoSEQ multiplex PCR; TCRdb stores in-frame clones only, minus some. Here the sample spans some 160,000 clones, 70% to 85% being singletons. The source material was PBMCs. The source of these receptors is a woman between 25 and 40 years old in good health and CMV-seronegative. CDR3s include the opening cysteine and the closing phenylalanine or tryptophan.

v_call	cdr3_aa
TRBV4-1	CASSQAPGDQPQHF
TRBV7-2	CASSRLYTNTGELFF
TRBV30	CAWSVLLLENEAFF
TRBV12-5	CASGLVLGEGNTEAFF
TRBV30	CAWSVSGGGHNEQFF
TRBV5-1	CASSLGSGGAERNEQFF
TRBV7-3	CASSLGTGDRITQYF
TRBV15	CATSRDRQTASYEQYF
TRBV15	CATSTAGLAGSYEQYF
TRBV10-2	CASSESTTDHPYGNQPQHF
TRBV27	CASSPRTGLSGNTIYF
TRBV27	CASSSTGTIAYEQYF
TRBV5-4	CASKAGTVNTEAFF
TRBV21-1	CASSKALKTGEGYEQYF
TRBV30	CACLGLAGINEQFF
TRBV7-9	CASSLARGGTEAFF
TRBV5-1	CASSLGSGTETYEQYF
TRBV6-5	CASSYRGGNTIYF
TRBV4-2	CASSHQPGLAGGPGDNEQFF
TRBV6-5	CASSQYGNTYEQYF
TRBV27	CASSLTSGSRVEQFF
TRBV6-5	CASSEGYEQYF
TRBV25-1	CASSEGGILGTDTQYF
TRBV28	CASRQPRRGNQETQYF
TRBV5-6	CASSLGLRSTDTQYF
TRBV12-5	CASGETRYTEAFF
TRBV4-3	CASSQDSGLAGETGELFF
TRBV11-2	CASSLELGGKLFF
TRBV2	CASRWGVSAGEQYF
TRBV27	CASSSTSGGAQYF
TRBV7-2	CASSLVGGSSYEQYF
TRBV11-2	CASSFVPGEREYMETQYF
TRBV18	CASSPGGTGTEAFF
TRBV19	CASSTSGRSSQYF
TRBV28	CASSLRWLAGANEQFF
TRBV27	CASSIPRGGVNTGELFF
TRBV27	CASRFYPGQGANEQYF
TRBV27	CASSKTEGPQYF
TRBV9	CASSVGTKAIEQYF
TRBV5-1	CASSLARGDSGYTF
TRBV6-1	CASGEGSLEAFF
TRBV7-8	CASINPAGRYNEQFF
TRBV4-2	CASSQGPDRGHGYTF
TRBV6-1	CATALLTSGTNEQFF
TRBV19	CASSTGVVEAFF
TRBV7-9	CASPDGEGLYNEQFF
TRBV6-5	CASSPWGASRDGYTF
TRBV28	CATGGPVNEQFF
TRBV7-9	CSSSLSAGGRETQYF
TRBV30	CAWSGLGKETQYF
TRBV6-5	CASSSPGLYEQYF
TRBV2	CASTGQGNEKLFF
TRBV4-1	CASSQPLTGELFF
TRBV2	CASRRQAINQPQHF